This TCR beta chain was sequenced during a study of cytomegalovirus exposure and HLA in healthy donors (dated by TCRdb to 2017 to 2019). With respect to the entire study: According to an earlier analysis of around 600 of the donors, some 180 million T cells yielded 117 million unique TCR beta sequences and approximately 300 Gb of sequence data. On average, about 240,000 unique TCR beta nucleotide sequences were sequenced per donor among about 400 genotyped donors of the cohort, with 15% to 20% of those sequences being non-productive. An early release that covered more than 550 HLA-typed donors contained approximately 290 gigabases of sequencing data and about 84 million unique TCR sequences. About five DR-DQ haplotypes were treated as single units for association and clustering because of strong linkage in the cohort. In addition to the first cohort of approximately 670 subjects, a separate validation cohort of 130 or so different subjects was used. The study used immunosequencing to profile the T cell repertoires of hundreds of subjects and linked those repertoires to cytomegalovirus serostatus. The study combined high-throughput TCR immunosequencing, statistical association of individual TCRs with disease status, and machine learning to predict cytomegalovirus infection status. A later analysis re-examined previously published TCR beta repertoires from more than 600 donors and added high-resolution HLA genotyping to investigate patterns of TCR occurrence. Donor age, sex, ethnicity and CMV serostatus were compiled alongside the repertoire data. Typing coverage differed by locus: A, B, C, DRB1 and DQB1 were typed in about 629-630 donors, DQA1 in about 510, DPA1 in around 600, and DPB1 in just under 490. The study aimed to test whether signatures of past pathogen exposure could be identified by cataloging public T cell receptors. In the later analysis, no new phenotypic data were used to find candidate immune exposures; instead, reliance was placed on TCR beta sequences and their occurrence across donors. HLA typing covered class I and class II loci at four-digit resolution. Every repertoire in the discovery cohort had been generated on one and the same sequencing platform. An earlier analysis of some 500 of the donors applied high-throughput TCR beta sequencing to assess whether each TCR beta V gene segment acted as functional or pseudogenic. In a later genetic analysis, genome-wide SNP genotypes for about three fifths of the roughly 670 donors were used, and that subset was treated as a discovery cohort. Among the roughly 430 genotyped donors, around 79% belonged to the genetic ancestry cluster associated with self-reported Caucasian donors. Broader findings and caveats from the paper: The study gave a list of some 150 TCR beta chains associated with cytomegalovirus. In a later genetic analysis, fewer N-insertions in productive TCRs were reported among donors in an Asian-associated ancestry cluster than the roughly 700-donor mean. According to a later analysis, TCR association rates differed among HLA loci, with DRB1 alleles showing the most associated TCRs and HLA-C alleles showing the fewest. In a later analysis, HLA-associated TCR beta chains showed more clonal expansion and lower generation probabilities than non-associated chains that were equally common. In an earlier analysis of a few hundred of the donors, most TCR beta V segments were observed in productive rearrangements about 90% or about 30% of the time, broadly matching IMGT annotations. A further reported finding was that TCR beta sequences accurately predicted the HLA-A and HLA-B alleles for most subjects in the first cohort. A cluster of highly shared sequence variants was judged likely to be a technical artifact of the sequencing pipeline. The classifier was reported to diagnose cytomegalovirus status with high specificity and sensitivity in both the original and validation cohorts. Because HLA typing was missing for some donors at each locus, association tests included only the typed subset. Some IMGT-functional V segments, including TRBV6-2 and TRBV6-3, could not be distinguished by the 87-base-pair reads and were therefore excluded. Presence/absence analyses assumed roughly uniform sequencing depth across donors, an assumption that may not hold. Linkage disequilibrium might explain the correlated functional status among segregating V segments, but an unknown experimental factor could not be ruled out. An association between a missense DCLRE1C variant and V-gene and J-gene trimming of TCR beta chains was found in a later genetic analysis and replicated in an independent cohort. The only immune exposure information available for the cohort was CMV serostatus. Around 16 rarely observed V segments, including chromosome 9 orphons, were excluded from the earlier analysis of approximately 600 of the donors because counts were too low. Several of the top co-occurrence clusters appeared to be linked to parvovirus B19, influenza, CMV and Epstein-Barr virus, according to a later analysis. Across donors, most TCR sequences were observed very rarely, whereas some public TCRs were present in many individuals. In vitro tests confirmed that a few of the cytomegalovirus-associated TCR beta chains recognize cytomegalovirus antigens. The authors suggested that the approach could potentially be generalized to other disease states and immunological phenotypes. When HLA alleles, especially DR and DQ, strongly co-occurred, attributing TCR associations to individual alleles was difficult. In a later analysis, most CMV-associated TCR beta chains were found to appear HLA-restricted, with HLA associations seemingly driven largely by CMV exposure. At a false discovery rate of 0.05, a later analysis linked around 15,000 TCR beta sequences to specific HLA alleles. Only TCR beta chains were sequenced in this cohort, and the absence of alpha or paired-chain data limited detectable features.

Comments on this clone: The target of this receptor is not known. No base-level quality is on record; no much larger clone is a single base apart.

In total, roughly 670 healthy bone marrow donors made up the cohort. At the time of sampling, every cohort member was nominally healthy, though immune exposures that went unrecorded were likely present. The donor tested CMV seropositive and was one of the 289 seropositive cohort members. Every donor gave a peripheral blood sample, and the peripheral blood mononuclear cells from that sample were used for TCR beta sequencing. The Qiagen DNeasy Blood Extraction Kit was used to extract genomic DNA from the blood cell samples. From its cysteine to its phenylalanine, the CDR3 spans 15 amino acids. Only the CDR3 region is kept as DNA, spanning 45 bases read in frame from base 1. The germline V gene (reference sequence) provides CDR1 SEHNR and CDR2 FQNEAQ. V lost 1 base and J lost 2 bases; the stretch between them is 11 bases long. The library was built by means of the immunoSEQ multiplex PCR assay. The multiplex PCR relied on a mix of 60 forward primers for TCR Vbeta segments and 13 reverse primers for TCR Jbeta segments. The CDR3 region of rearranged TCR beta genes was amplified from genomic DNA by a multiplex PCR assay. Amplified TCR beta libraries were sequenced as 87-base-pair reads on the Illumina HiSeq System. The original pipeline was this. Across the 500 to 700 repertoires, a later analysis counted 80 million or so unique TCR beta chains, roughly 11 million of which were shared by at least two donors. A nearest-neighbor algorithm error-corrected the raw reads and collapsed the reads into unique sequences, merging closely related sequences to remove PCR and sequencing errors. Alignment of CDR3 sequences to IMGT reference sequences was used to assign V, D and J gene segments. Each retained sequence needed at least a six-nucleotide match to both a V gene segment and a J gene segment. Rearrangements were called productive when the CDR3 lacked stop codons and stayed in frame with V and J; all others were non-productive. CDR3 was defined by IMGT convention, running from the second conserved V-encoded cysteine to the conserved J-encoded phenylalanine. Sequences without an unambiguous match to a single V gene segment were excluded from the earlier analysis of about 600 of the donors. An earlier analysis of 587 of the donors called V segments functional above 56.7% productive rearrangements and segregating when the between-donor standard deviation exceeded 5%. To diagnose cytomegalovirus status from the catalog of TCR beta chain sequences, a statistical classification framework was built. In a later analysis, V and J genes were assigned by comparing TCR nucleotide sequences against IMGT/GENE-DB human TR gene sequences. A later analysis assigned CDR3 sequences and most-parsimonious VDJ recombination scenarios with the TCRdist pipeline. In a later analysis, each TCR beta chain was defined by its CDR3 amino acid sequence together with its V-gene family, and reads lacking a unique V-gene family were excluded. To address suspected cross-contamination and a sequencing artifact, a later analysis removed around 590 highly shared, low-generation-probability nucleotide sequences. In a later analysis, a clonal expansion index was calculated for each public chain from normalized within-repertoire ranks of inferred template counts. In a later analysis, generation probabilities were computed using a VDJ recombination model fitted to out-of-frame rearrangements, and the results were checked against IGoR. In a later analysis, hypergeometric tests were used to score TCR-TCR, TCR-HLA and TCR-CMV co-occurrence, with a repertoire-size bias correction applied to TCR pairs. To estimate false discovery rates, a later analysis permuted the HLA or CMV assignments 20 times. In a later analysis, co-occurring TCRs were grouped using DBSCAN, with TCRdist sequence similarity added in when clustering inside HLA-allele-positive subsets. Co-occurrence clustering excluded repertoires with fewer than 30,000 or more than 120,000 public chains, plus five with anomalous nucleotide sharing. TCRdb retrieved this table from immuneACCESS and kept in-frame rearrangements only. Not all clones are present; in checked studies, unresolved V genes account for under half, and no reason is known for the remainder. D and trimming were read from the DNA, whereas the V and J calls and clone size are those reported in that table. The sample includes roughly 50,000 clones, with 70% to 75% observed a single time. Of the sample, 6.8% is held by the ten largest clones.

Sample: PBMCs. The chain is made from TRBV7-9 and TRBJ2-5; the D segment cannot be called with confidence. The receptor's source is a man aged 25-40 years in good health and CMV-seropositive. The CDR3 region has the sequence CASSLDWSTQETQYF. The base sequence is TGTGCCAGCAGCTTAGACTGGTCAACTCAAGAGACCCAGTACTTC.